The clone carrying this T cell receptor (beta chain) has at least ten counts. Its antigen remains unidentified. TCRdb reprocessed the 5' RACE reads via MiXCR and lists one record per CDR3 protein. The top ten hold roughly 34% of the sample, which has about 250,000 distinct CDR3 sequences, about a sixth seen once. The source of the sample is a study of CD8 T cells in ankylosing spondylitis. Findings of the study overall: Disease-associated clones were reportedly significantly overrepresented in matched ankylosing spondylitis synovial fluid. Peripheral blood held disease-linked clones only at relatively low frequency, and these were CD8+.

CDR3 length: 11 amino acids. The ends were cut back, 2 bases at V and 4 bases at J, with 6 bases in the middle. Germline values: CDR1 SQVTM, CDR2 ANQGSEA. Sequencing was carried out using blood, either unsorted or a sorted T cell fraction (not recorded which). The chain uses TRBV29-1 and TRBJ2-7; no reliable D call. The TCR sequence derives from a male donor with ankylosing spondylitis or in good health (not recorded which). CDR3 sequence reads: CSVETSYEQYF. The CDR3 region has the DNA TGCAGCGTTGAAACATCATACGAGCAGTACTTC.